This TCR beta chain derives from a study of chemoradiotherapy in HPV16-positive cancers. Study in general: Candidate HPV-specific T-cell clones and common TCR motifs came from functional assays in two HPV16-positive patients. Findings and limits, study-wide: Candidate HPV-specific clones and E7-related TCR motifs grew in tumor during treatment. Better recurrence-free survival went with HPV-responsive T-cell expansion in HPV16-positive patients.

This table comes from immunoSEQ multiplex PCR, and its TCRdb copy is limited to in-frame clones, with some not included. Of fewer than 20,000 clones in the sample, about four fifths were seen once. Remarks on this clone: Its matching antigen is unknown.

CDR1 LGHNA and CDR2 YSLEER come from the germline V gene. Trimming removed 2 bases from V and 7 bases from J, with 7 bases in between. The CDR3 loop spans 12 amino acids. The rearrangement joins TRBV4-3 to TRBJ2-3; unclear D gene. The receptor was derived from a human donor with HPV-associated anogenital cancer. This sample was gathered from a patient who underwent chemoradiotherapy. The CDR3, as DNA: TGCGCCAGCAGCCAAAACACGAATACGCAGTATTTT. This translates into CASSQNTNTQYF.